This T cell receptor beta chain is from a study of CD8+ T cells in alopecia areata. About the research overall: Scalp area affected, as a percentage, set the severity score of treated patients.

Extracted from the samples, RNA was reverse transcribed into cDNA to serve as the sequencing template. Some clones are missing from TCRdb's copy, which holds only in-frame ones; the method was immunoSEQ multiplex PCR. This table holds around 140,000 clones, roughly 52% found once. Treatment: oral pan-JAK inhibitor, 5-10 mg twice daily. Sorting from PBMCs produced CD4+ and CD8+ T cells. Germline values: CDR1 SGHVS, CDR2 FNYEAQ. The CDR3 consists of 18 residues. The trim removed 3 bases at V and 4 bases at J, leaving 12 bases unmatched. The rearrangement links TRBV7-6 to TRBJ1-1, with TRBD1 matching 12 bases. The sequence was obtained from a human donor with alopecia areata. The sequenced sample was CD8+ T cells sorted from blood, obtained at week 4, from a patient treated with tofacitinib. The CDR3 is CASSLVPGQGAEGTEAFF. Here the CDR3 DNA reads TGTGCCAGCAGCTTGGTCCCGGGACAGGGGGCGGAGGGCACTGAAGCTTTCTTT.